These 8 T cell receptor beta chains came from one sample sequenced in a study of OX40 agonist ivuxolimab in advanced cancers. The table came from immunoSEQ multiplex PCR; TCRdb's copy has only in-frame clones and leaves some out. The table includes roughly 62,000 clones, roughly 82% detected once. This specimen consisted of CD4+ or CD8+ T cells sorted from blood, obtained in a trial of the OX40 agonist ivuxolimab. The origin of the receptors is an adult with an advanced solid tumor such as melanoma, head and neck, liver or kidney cancer.

V usage is TRBV18 and J usage is TRBJ1-2; no clear D. Trimming removed 6 bases at V and 2 bases at J, with 13 bases between. The CDR3 extends over 14 amino acids. From germline, CDR1 is KGHSH and CDR2 LQKENI. The CDR3, as DNA: TGTGCCAGCTCCCAAGAGACCCTAAACTATGGCTACACCTTC. The encoded protein is CASSQETLNYGYTF.

This rearrangement joins TRBV28 to TRBJ2-7; D ambiguous. The germline V gene has CDR1 MDHEN and CDR2 SYDVKM. The CDR3 covers 14 residues. V lost 4 bases and J lost 5, with 15 bases in between. The CDR3 DNA reads as TGTGCCAGCAGTTACCGGCTGCGATCTGACGAGCAGTACTTC. It is translated as CASSYRLRSDEQYF.

A few counts support this clone. The chain couples TRBV5-6 to TRBJ1-6; D gene uncertain. Germline-derived CDR1 and CDR2 are SGHDT and YYEEEE. Trimming cost V 4 bases and J 9 bases, with 14 bases left between them. This CDR3 contains 14 residues. The CDR3 region is CASSVRSFSSPLHF. The CDR3 DNA reads as TGTGCCAGCAGCGTCAGGTCCTTTAGTTCACCCCTCCACTTT.

This rearrangement joins TRBV30 to TRBJ1-1; possible D gene TRBD1, 6 bases. This CDR3 has 13 amino acids. Trimming pared 0 bases from V and 9 bases from J, leaving 14 bases between. The germline V gene encodes CDR1 GTSNPN and CDR2 SVGIG (reference sequence). The chain's CDR3 is CAWSVQGITQAFF. DNA of the CDR3: TGTGCCTGGAGTGTACAGGGTATTACCCAAGCTTTCTTT.

The chain has TRBV2 and TRBJ1-2, with D hard to call. This CDR3 has 12 residues. Germline lookup yields CDR1 SNHLY and CDR2 FYNNEI. Trimming cost V 7 bases and J 8 bases, with 14 bases left between them. This CDR3 is CASMSVRGGYTF. The DNA of the CDR3 is TGTGCCAGCATGAGTGTGCGGGGAGGCTACACCTTC.

V and J are TRBV10-3 and TRBJ1-5; D may be TRBD1 (5 bases). The V and J ends lost 0 bases and 11 bases respectively, with 23 bases between them. The CDR3 is 17 amino acids. CDR1 is ENHRY and CDR2 is SYGVKD in the germline V gene. This CDR3 reads CAISESPPTTPGATQHF. CDR3 coding DNA: TGTGCCATCAGTGAGTCCCCCCCCACCACCCCCGGGGCGACCCAGCATTTT.

The chain recombines TRBV19 with TRBJ1-3; D perhaps matches TRBD1 (6 bases). This CDR3 has 15 amino acids. Per the germline V gene, CDR1 is LNHDA and CDR2 is SQIVND (reference sequence). With 7 bases removed from V and 0 bases from J, the gap between germline ends came to 13 bases. The CDR3 sequence is CASTLLGASGNTIYF. The CDR3 DNA reads TGTGCCAGTACCCTTTTGGGGGCCTCTGGAAACACCATATATTTT. The full variable domain, its missing parts supplied by reference TRBV19 and TRBJ1-3, is DGGITQSPKYLFRKEGQNVTLSCEQNLNHDAMYWYRQDPGQGLRLIYYSQIVNDFQKGDIAEGYSVSREKKESFPLTVTSAQKNPTAFYLCASTLLGASGNTIYFGEGSWLTVV.

The chain combines TRBV5-6 with TRBJ2-3; D not resolved. V gave up 7 bases and J gave up 10 bases, with 28 bases separating them. Per germline, CDR1 SGHDT and CDR2 YYEEEE. This CDR3 has 16 residues. In nucleotides, the CDR3 is TGTGCCAGCGGGTTCCTCCCCTCCAGCCCCGGTAATGCGCAGTATTTT. Residues: CASGFLPSSPGNAQYF.